The present T cell receptor beta chain was sequenced within a study of T cells after yellow fever vaccination. Remarks on this clonotype: Its antigen is unknown.

Germline-derived CDR1 and CDR2 are MNHEY and SVGEGT. The junction had 3 bases not matched to a gene; V was cut back by 2 bases and J by 0 bases. CDR3 size: 15 residues. Whole-study findings and limits: Reappearing after the booster were most of the clones from primary vaccination (96% CD4, 85% to 90% CD8). Within FACS-sorted repertoires, abundant clonotypes contaminating from the bulk population could be present.

A universal primer site and UMIs were added as TCR cDNA was made by 5'RACE template switching. TCRdb fed the 5' RACE reads into MiXCR, producing one record per CDR3 protein. This sample has about 170,000 distinct CDR3 sequences, with about 6% found just once. This TCR derives from a man aged 18 to 30 who received the YFV17D yellow fever vaccine. The source material was CD4+ T cells sorted from PBMCs, sampled on the day of the first yellow fever vaccination. The V call is TRBV6-2 or TRBV6-3, the J call TRBJ1-1, with 7 bases aligning to TRBD1. The CDR3 DNA reads TGTGCCAGCAGTTACCGAGGACAGGTGAACACTGAAGCTTTCTTT. Protein product: CASSYRGQVNTEAFF.